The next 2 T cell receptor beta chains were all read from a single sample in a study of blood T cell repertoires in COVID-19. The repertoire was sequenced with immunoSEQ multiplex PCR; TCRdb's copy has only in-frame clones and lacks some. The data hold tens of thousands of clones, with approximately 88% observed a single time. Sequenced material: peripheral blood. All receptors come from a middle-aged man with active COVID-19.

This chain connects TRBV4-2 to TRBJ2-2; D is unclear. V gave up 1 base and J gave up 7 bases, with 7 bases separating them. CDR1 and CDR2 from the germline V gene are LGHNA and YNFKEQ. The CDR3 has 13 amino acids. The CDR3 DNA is TGTGCCAGCAGCCAAGTGGCTGGCGGGGAGCTGTTTTTT. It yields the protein CASSQVAGGELFF.

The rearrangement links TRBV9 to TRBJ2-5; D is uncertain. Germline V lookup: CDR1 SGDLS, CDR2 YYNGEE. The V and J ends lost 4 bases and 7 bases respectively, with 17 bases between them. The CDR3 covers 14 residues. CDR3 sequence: CASSFNPGSGTQYF. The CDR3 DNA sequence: TGTGCCAGCAGCTTTAATCCCGGATCAGGGACCCAGTACTTC.